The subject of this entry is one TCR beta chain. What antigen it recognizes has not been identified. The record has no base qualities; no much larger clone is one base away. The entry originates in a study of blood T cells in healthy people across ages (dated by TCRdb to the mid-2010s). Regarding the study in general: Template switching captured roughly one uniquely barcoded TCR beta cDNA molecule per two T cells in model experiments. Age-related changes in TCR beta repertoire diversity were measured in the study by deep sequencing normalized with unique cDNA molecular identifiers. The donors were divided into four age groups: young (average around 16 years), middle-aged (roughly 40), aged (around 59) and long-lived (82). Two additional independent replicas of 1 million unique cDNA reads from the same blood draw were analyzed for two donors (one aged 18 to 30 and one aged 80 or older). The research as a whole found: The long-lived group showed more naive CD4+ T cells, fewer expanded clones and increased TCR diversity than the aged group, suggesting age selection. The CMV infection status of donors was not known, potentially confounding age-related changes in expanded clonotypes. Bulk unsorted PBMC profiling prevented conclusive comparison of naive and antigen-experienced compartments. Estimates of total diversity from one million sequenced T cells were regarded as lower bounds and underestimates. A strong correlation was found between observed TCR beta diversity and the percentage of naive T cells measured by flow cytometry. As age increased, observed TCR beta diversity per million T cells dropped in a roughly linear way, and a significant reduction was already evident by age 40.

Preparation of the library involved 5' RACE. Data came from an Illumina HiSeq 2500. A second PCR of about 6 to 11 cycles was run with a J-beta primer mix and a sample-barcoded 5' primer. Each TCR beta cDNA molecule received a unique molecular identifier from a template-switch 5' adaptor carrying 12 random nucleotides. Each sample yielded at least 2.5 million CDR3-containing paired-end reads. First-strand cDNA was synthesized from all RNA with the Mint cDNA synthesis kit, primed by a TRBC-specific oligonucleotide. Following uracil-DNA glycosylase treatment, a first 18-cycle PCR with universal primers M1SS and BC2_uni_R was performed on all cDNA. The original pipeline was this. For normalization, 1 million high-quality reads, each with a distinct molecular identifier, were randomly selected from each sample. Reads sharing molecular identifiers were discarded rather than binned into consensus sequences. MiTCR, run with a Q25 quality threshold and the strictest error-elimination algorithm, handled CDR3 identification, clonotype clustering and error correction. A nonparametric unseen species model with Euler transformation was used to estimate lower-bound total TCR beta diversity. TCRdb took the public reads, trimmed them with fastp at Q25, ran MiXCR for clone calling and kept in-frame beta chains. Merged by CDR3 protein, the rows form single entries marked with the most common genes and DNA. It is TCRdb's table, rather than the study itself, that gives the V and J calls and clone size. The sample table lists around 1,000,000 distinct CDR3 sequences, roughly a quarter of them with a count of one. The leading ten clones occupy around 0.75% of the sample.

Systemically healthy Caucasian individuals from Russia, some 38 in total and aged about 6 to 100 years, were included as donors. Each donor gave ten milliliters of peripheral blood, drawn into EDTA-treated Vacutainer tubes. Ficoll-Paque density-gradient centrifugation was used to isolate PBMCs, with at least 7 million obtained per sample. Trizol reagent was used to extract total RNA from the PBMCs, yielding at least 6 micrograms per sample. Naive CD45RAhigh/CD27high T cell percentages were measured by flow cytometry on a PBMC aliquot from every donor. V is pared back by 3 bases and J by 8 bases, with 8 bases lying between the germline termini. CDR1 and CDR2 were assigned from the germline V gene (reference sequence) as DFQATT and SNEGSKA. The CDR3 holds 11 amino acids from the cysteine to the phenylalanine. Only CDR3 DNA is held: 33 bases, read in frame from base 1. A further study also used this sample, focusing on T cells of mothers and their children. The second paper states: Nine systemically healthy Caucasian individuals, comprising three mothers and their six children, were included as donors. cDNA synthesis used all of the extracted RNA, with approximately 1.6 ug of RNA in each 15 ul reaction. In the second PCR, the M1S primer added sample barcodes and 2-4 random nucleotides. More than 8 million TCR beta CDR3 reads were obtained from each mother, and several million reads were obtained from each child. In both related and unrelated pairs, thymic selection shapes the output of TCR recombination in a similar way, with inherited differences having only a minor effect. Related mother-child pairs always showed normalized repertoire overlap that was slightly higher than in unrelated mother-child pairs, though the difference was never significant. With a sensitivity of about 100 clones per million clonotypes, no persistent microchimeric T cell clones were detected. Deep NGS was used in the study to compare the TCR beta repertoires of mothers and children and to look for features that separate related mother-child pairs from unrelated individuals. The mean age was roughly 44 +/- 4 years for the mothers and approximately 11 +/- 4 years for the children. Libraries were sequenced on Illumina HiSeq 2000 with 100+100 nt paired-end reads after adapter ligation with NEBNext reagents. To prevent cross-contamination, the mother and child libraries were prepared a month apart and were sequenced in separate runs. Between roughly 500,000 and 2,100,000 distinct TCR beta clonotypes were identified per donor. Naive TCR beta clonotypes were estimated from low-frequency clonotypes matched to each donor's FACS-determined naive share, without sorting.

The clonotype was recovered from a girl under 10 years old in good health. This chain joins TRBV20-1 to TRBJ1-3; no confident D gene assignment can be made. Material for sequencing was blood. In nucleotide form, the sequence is TGCAGTGCTAGTAAATTGGACACCATATATTTT. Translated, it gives CSASKLDTIYF.